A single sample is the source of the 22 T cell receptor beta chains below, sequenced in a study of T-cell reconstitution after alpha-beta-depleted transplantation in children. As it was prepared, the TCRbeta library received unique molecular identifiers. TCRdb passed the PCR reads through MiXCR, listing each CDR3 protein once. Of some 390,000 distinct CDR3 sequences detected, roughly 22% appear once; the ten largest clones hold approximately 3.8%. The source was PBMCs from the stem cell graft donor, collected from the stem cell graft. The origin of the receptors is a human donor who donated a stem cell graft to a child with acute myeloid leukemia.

In nucleotides, the CDR3 is TGTGCCAGCAGTTACCAGAGTGTAGATCAAAGCGAGCAGTACTTC. This gives the protein CASSYQSVDQSEQYF. The gene calls are TRBV6-5 and TRBJ2-7; no definite D call. V dropped 2 bases and J dropped 6 bases, with 17 bases sitting between them. Germline V gives CDR1 MNHEY, CDR2 SVGAGI. CDR3 length equals 15 residues.

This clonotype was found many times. Here the CDR3 DNA reads TGTGCCAGCAGCGGGAACAGGGGGCGCGGGGAGACCCAGTACTTC. Translating gives CASSGNRGRGETQYF. The chain is built from TRBV11-2 and TRBJ2-5; TRBD1 agrees at 9 bases. This CDR3 is 15 amino acids long. CDR1 is SGHAT and CDR2 is FQNNGV in the germline V gene. The trim removed 5 bases at V and 5 bases at J, leaving 9 bases unmatched.

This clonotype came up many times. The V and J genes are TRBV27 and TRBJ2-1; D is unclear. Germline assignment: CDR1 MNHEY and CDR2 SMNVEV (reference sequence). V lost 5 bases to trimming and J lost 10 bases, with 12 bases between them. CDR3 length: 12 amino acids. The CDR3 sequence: CASSRRTTEQFF. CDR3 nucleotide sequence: TGTGCCAGCAGTCGGCGGACCACAGAGCAGTTCTTC.

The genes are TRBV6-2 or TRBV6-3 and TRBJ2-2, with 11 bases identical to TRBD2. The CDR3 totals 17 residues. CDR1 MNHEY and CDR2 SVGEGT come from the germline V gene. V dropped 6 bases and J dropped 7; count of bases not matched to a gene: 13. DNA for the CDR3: TGTGCCAGCAGATCCCGACTAGCGGGAAGTTTTGACGGGGAGCTGTTTTTT. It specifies CASRSRLAGSFDGELFF.

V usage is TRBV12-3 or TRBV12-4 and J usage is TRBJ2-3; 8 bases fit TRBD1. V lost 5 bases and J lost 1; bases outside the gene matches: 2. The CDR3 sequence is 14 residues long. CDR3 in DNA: TGTGCCAGCAGTGACAGGGGCCGCACAGATACGCAGTATTTT. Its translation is CASSDRGRTDTQYF.

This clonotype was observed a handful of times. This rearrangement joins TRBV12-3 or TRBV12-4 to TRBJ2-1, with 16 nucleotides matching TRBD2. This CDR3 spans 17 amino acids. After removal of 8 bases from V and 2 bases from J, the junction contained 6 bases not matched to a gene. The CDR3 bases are TGTGCCAGCGATGGGACTAGCGGGAGGGGCCCCTACAATGAGCAGTTCTTC. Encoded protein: CASDGTSGRGPYNEQFF.

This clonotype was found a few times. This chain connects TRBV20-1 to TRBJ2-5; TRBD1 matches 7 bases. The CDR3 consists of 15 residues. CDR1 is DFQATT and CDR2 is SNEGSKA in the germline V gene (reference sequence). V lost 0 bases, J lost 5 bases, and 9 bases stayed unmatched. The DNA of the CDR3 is TGCAGTGCTAGAGATCGAGGGGGCAGCCGTGAGACCCAGTACTTC. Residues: CSARDRGGSRETQYF.

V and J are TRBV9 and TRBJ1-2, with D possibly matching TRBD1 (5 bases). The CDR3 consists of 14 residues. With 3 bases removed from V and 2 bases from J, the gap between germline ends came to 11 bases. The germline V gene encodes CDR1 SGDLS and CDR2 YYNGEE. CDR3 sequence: CASSAGGGNYGYTF. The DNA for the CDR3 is TGTGCCAGCAGCGCCGGTGGGGGGAACTATGGCTACACCTTC.

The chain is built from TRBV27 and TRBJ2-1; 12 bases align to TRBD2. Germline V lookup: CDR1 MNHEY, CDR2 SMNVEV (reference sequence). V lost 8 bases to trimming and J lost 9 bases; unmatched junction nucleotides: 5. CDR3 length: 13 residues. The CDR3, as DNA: TGTGCCAGCCGGCTAGCGGGAGGGGGTGAGCAGTTCTTC. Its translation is CASRLAGGGEQFF.

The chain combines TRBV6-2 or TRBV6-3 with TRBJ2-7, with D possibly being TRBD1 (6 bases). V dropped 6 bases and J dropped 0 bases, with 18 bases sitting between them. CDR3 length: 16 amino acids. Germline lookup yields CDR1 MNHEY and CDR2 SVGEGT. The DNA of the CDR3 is TGTGCCAGCAGGCCTACCTGGACAGCCAGCTCCTACGAGCAGTACTTC. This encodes CASRPTWTASSYEQYF.

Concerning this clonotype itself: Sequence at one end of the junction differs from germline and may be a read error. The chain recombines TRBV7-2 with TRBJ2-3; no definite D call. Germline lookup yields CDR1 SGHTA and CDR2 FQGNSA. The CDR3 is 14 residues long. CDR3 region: CASSFPSDGDSQYF. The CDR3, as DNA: TGTGCCAGCAGCTTCCCCTCGGACGGAGATTCGCAGTATTTT.

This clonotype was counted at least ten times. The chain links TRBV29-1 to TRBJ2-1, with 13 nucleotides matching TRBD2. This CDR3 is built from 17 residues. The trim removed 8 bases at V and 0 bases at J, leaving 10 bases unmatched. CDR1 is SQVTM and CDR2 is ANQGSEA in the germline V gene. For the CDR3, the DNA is TGCAGCCTAGGGACTAGCGGGAAGACGAGCTCCTACAATGAGCAGTTCTTC. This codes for CSLGTSGKTSSYNEQFF.

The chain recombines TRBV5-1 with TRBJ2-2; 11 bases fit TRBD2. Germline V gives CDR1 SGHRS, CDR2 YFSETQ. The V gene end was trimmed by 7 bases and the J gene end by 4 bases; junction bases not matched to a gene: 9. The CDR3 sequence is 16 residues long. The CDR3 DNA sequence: TGCGCCAGCCTATCCGGACTAGCGGGTCTCACCGGGGAGCTGTTTTTT. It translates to CASLSGLAGLTGELFF.

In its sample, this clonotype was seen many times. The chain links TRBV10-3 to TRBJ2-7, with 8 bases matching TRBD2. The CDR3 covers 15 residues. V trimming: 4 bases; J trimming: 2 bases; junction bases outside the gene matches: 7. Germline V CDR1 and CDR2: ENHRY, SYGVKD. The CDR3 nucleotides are TGTGCCATCAGTGGTGGGGCGGGAGGAACCTACGAGCAGTACTTC. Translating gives CAISGGAGGTYEQYF.

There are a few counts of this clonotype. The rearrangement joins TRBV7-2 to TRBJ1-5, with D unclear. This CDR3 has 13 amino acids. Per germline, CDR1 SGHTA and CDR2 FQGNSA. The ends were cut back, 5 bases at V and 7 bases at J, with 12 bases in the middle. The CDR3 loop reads CASSPRVGQPQHF. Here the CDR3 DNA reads TGTGCCAGCAGCCCCCGTGTCGGACAGCCCCAGCATTTT.

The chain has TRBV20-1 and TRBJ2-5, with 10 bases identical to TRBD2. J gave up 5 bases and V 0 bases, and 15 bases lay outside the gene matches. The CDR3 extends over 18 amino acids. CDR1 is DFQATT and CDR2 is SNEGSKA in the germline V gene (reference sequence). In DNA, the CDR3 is TGCAGTGCTAGAGATAGGGGCCTAGCGGGAGTGGGGGGGGAGACCCAGTACTTC. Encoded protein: CSARDRGLAGVGGETQYF.

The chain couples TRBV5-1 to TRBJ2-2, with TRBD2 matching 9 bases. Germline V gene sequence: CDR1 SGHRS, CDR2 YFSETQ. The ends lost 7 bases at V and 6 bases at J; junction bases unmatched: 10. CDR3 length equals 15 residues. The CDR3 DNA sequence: TGCGCCAGCTTCCCCGCGGGAGGGCGGCCCGGGGAGCTGTTTTTT. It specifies CASFPAGGRPGELFF.

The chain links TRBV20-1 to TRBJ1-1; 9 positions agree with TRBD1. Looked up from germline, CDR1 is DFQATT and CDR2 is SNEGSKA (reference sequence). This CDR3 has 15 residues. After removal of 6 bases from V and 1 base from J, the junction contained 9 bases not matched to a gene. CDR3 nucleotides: TGCAGTGCCGTTTCGACAGGGGGGAGGAACACTGAAGCTTTCTTT. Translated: CSAVSTGGRNTEAFF.

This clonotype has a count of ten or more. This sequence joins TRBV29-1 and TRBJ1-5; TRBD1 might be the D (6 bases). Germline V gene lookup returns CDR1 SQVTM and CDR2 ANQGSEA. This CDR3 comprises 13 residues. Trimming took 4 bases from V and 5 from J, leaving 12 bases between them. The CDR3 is CSVAETGHQPQHF. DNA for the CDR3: TGCAGCGTTGCGGAGACAGGACATCAGCCCCAGCATTTT. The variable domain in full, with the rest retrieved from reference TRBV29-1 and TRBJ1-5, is SAVISQKPSRDICQRGTSLTIQCQVDSQVTMMFWYRQQPGQSLTLIATANQGSEATYESGFVIDKFPISRPNLTFSTLTVSNMSPEDSSIYLCSVAETGHQPQHFGDGTRLSIL.

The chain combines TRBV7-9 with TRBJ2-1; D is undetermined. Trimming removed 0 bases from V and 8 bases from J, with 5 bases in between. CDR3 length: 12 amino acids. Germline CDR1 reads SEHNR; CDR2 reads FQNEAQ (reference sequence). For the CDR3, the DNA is TGTGCCAGCAGCTTAGCCTCCGATGAGCAGTTCTTC. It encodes CASSLASDEQFF. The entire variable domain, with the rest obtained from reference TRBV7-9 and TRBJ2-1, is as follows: DTGVSQNPRHKITKRGQNVTFRCDPISEHNRLYWYRQTLGQGPEFLTYFQNEAQLEKSRLLSDRFSAERPKGSFSTLEIQRTEQGDSAMYLCASSLASDEQFFGPGTRLTVL.

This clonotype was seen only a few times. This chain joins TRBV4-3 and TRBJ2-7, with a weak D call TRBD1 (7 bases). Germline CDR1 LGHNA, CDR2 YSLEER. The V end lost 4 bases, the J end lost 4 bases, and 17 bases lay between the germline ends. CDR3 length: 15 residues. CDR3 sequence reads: CASSLRETGTYEQYF. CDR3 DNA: TGCGCCAGCAGCCTTCGCGAGACAGGGACTTACGAGCAGTACTTC.

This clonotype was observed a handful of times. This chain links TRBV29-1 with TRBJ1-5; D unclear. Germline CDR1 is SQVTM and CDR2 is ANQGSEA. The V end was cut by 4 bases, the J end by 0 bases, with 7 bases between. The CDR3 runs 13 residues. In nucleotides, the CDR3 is TGCAGCGTTGCCATTAATAGCAATCAGCCCCAGCATTTT. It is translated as CSVAINSNQPQHF.